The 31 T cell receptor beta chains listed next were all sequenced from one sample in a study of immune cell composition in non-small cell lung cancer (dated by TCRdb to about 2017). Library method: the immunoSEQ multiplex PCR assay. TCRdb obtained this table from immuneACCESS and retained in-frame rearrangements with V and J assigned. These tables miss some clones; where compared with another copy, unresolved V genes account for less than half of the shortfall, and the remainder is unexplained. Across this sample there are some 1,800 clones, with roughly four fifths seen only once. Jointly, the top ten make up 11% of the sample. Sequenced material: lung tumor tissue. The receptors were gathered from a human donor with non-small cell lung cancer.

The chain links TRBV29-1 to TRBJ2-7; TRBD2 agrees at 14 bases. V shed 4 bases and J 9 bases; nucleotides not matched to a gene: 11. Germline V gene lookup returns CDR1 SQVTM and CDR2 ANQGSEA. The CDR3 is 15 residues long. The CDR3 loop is CSVGEPTSGGAGQYF. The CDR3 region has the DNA TGCAGCGTTGGGGAGCCGACTAGCGGGGGGGCGGGGCAGTACTTC.

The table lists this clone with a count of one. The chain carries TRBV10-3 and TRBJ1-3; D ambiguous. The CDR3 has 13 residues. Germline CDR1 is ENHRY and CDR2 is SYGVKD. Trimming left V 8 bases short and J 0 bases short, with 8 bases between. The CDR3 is CAIRRVSGNTIYF. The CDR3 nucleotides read TGTGCCATCCGGAGGGTCTCTGGAAACACCATATATTTT.

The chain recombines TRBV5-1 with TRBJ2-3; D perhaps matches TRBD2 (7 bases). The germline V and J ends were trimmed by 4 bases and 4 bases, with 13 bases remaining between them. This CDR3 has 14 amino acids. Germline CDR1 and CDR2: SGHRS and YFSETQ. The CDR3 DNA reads TGCGCCAGCAGCCCGGGGGGCGGGTCAGATACGCAGTATTTT. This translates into CASSPGGGSDTQYF.

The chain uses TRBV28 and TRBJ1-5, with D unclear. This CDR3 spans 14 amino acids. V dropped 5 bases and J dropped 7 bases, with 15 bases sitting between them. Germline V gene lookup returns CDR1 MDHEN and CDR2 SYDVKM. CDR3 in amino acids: CASSPPSGGQPQHF. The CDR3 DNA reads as TGTGCCAGCAGTCCCCCTAGTGGAGGACAGCCCCAGCATTTT.

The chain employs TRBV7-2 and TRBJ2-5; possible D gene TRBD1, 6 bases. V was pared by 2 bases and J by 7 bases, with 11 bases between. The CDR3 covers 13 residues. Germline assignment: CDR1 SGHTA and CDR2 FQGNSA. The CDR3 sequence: CASSLNRERTQYF. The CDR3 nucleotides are TGTGCCAGCAGCTTAAACAGGGAACGGACCCAGTACTTC.

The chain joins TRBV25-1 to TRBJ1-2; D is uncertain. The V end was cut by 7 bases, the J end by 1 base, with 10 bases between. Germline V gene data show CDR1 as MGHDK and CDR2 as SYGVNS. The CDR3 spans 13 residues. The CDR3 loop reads CASNREGNYGYTF. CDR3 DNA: TGTGCCAGCAACCGGGAGGGTAACTATGGCTACACCTTC.

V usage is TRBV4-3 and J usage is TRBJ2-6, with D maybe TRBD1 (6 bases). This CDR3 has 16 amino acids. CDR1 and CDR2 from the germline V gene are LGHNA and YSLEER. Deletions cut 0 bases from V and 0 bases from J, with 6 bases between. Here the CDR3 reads CASSQEGGSGANVLTF. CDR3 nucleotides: TGCGCCAGCAGCCAAGAAGGGGGCTCTGGGGCCAACGTCCTGACTTTC.

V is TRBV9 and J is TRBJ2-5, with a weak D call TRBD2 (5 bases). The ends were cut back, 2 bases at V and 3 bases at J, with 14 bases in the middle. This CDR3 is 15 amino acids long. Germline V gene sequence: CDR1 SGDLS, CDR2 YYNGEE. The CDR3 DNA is TGTGCCAGCAGCGTTGCGGGTGGCTTGGAAGAGACCCAGTACTTC. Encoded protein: CASSVAGGLEETQYF. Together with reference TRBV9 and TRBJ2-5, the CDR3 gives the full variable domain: DSGVTQTPKHLITATGQRVTLRCSPRSGDLSVYWYQQSLDQGLQFLIQYYNGEERAKGNILERFSAQQFPDLHSELNLSSLELGDSALYFCASSVAGGLEETQYFGPGTRLLVL.

CDR3 sequence (DNA): TGCGCCAGCAGCCGACAGGTTCTAACGGCAACTAATGAAAAACTGTTTTTT. Translation gives CASSRQVLTATNEKLFF. This chain joins TRBV4-1 and TRBJ1-4; D is perhaps TRBD1 (6 bases). V dropped 4 bases and J dropped 0 bases, with 15 bases sitting between them. Germline values: CDR1 MGHRA, CDR2 YSYEKL. CDR3 length: 17 amino acids.

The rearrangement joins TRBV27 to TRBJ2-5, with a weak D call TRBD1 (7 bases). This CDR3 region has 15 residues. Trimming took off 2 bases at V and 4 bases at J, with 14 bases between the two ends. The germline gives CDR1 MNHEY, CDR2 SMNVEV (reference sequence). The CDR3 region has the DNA TGTGCCAGCAGTTTAGGCGCAGGGGGGAGAGAGACCCAGTACTTC. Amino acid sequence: CASSLGAGGRETQYF.

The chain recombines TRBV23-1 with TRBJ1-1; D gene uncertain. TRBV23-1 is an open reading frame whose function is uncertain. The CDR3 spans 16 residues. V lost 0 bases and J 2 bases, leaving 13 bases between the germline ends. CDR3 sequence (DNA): TGCGCCAGCAGTCAATCACAGACCCAAACAAACACTGAAGCTTTCTTT. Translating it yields CASSQSQTQTNTEAFF.

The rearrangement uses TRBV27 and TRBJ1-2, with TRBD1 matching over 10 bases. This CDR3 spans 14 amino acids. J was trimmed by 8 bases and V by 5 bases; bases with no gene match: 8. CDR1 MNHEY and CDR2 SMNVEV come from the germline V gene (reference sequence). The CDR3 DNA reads TGTGCCAGCAGTATCAAGACAGGGGGCGTCGGCTACACCTTC. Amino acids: CASSIKTGGVGYTF.

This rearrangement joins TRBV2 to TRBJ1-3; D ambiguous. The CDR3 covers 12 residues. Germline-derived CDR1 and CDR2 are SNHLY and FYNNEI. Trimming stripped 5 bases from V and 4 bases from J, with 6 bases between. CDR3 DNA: TGTGCCAGCAGTCCTCAGGGAAACACCATATATTTT. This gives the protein CASSPQGNTIYF. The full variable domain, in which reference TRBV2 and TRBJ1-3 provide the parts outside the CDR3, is EPEVTQTPSHQVTQMGQEVILRCVPISNHLYFYWYRQILGQKVEFLVSFYNNEISEKSEIFDDQFSVERPDGSNFTLKIRSTKLEDSAMYFCASSPQGNTIYFGEGSWLTVV.

The CDR3 sequence: CASSPGQGVSNQPQHF. Here the CDR3 DNA reads TGTGCCAGCAGTCCGGGACAGGGTGTTAGCAATCAGCCCCAGCATTTT. The J gene is TRBJ1-5, the V gene TRBV6-6; 9 positions agree with TRBD1. The germline gives CDR1 MNHNY, CDR2 SVGAGI (reference sequence). The CDR3 spans 16 residues. Trimming took 5 bases from V and 0 from J; bases not matched to a gene: 5.

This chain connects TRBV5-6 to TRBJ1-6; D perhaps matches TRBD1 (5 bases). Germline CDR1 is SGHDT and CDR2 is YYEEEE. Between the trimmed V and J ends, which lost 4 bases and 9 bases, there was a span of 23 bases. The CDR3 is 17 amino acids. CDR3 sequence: CASSPNQGLSNSSPLHF. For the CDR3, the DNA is TGTGCCAGCAGCCCAAATCAGGGTCTCTCTAACAGTTCACCCCTCCACTTT.

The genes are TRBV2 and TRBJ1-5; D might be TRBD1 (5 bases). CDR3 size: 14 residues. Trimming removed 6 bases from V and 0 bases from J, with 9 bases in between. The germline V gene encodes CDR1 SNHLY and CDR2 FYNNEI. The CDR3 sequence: CASRGPYSNQPQHF. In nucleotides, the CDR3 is TGTGCCAGCAGGGGGCCTTATAGCAATCAGCCCCAGCATTTT.

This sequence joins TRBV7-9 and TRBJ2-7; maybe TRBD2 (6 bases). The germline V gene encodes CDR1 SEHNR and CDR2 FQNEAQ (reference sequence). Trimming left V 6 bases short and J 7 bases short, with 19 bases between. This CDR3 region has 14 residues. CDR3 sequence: CASSSYGFAGEQYF. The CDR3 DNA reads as TGTGCCAGCAGTTCTTACGGGTTTGCGGGAGAGCAGTACTTC.

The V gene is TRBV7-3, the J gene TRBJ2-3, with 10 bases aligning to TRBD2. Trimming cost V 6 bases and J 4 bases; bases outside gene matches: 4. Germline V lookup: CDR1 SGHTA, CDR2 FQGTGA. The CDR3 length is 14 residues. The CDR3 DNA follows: TGTGCCAGCAGGAGCGGGGGGGCCGCAGATACGCAGTATTTT. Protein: CASRSGGAADTQYF.

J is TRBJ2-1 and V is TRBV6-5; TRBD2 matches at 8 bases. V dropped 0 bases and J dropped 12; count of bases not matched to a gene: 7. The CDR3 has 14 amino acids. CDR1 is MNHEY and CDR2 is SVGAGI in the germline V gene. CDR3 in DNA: TGTGCCAGCAGTTACTCGGCCGAGGGGACTAGGCAGTTCTTC. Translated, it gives CASSYSAEGTRQFF.

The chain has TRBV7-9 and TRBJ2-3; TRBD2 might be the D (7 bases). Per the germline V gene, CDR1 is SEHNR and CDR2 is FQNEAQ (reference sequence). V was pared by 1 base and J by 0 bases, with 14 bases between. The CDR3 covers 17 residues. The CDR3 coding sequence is TGTGCCAGCAGCTTAGGGGGGGGGCCCTCTAGCACAGATACGCAGTATTTT. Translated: CASSLGGGPSSTDTQYF.

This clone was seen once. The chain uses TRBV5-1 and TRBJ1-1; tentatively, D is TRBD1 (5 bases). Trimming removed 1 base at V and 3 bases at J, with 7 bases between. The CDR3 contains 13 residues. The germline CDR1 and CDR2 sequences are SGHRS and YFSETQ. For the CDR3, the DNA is TGCGCCAGCAGCTTGACAGGTGACACTGAAGCTTTCTTT. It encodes CASSLTGDTEAFF. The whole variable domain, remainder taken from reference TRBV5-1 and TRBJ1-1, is KAGVTQTPRYLIKTRGQQVTLSCSPISGHRSVSWYQQTPGQGLQFLFEYFSETQRNKGNFPGRFSGRQFSNSRSEMNVSTLELGDSALYLCASSLTGDTEAFFGQGTRLTVV.

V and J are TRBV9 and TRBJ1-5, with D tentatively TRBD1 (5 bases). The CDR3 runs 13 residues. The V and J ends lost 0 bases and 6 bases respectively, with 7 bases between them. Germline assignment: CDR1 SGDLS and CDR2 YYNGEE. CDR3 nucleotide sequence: TGTGCCAGCAGCGTAGATCAGGGTCAGCCCCAGCATTTT. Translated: CASSVDQGQPQHF.

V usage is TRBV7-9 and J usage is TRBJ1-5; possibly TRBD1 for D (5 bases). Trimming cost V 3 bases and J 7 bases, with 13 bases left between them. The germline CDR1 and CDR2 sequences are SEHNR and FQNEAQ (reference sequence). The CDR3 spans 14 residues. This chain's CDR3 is CASSLTSRGQPQHF. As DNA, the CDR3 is TGTGCCAGCAGCTTGACCTCGCGGGGGCAGCCCCAGCATTTT. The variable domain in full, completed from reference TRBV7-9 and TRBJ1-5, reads DTGVSQNPRHKITKRGQNVTFRCDPISEHNRLYWYRQTLGQGPEFLTYFQNEAQLEKSRLLSDRFSAERPKGSFSTLEIQRTEQGDSAMYLCASSLTSRGQPQHFGDGTRLSIL.

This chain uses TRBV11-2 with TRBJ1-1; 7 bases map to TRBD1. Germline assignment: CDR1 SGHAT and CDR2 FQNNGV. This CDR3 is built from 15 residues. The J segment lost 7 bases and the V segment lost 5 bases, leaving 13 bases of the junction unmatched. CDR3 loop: CASSRTTGIKGEAFF. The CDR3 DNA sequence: TGTGCCAGCAGCCGAACGACAGGGATAAAGGGTGAAGCTTTCTTT.

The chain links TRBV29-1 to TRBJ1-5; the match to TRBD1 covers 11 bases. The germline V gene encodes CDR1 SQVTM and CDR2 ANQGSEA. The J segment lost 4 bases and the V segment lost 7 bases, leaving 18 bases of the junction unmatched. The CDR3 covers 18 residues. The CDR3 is CSGSGTGGHLLLNQPQHF. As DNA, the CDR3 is TGCAGCGGGTCCGGGACAGGGGGGCACTTGTTGCTGAATCAGCCCCAGCATTTT. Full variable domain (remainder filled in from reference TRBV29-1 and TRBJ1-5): SAVISQKPSRDICQRGTSLTIQCQVDSQVTMMFWYRQQPGQSLTLIATANQGSEATYESGFVIDKFPISRPNLTFSTLTVSNMSPEDSSIYLCSGSGTGGHLLLNQPQHFGDGTRLSIL.

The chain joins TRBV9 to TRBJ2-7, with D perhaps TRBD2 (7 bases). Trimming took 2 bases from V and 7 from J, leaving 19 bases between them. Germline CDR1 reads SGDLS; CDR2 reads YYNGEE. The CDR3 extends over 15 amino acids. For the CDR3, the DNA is TGTGCCAGCAGCGTCATGGGGGGGGCGGATGAAGAGCAGTACTTC. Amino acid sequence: CASSVMGGADEEQYF. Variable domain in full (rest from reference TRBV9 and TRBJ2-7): DSGVTQTPKHLITATGQRVTLRCSPRSGDLSVYWYQQSLDQGLQFLIQYYNGEERAKGNILERFSAQQFPDLHSELNLSSLELGDSALYFCASSVMGGADEEQYFGPGTRLTVT.

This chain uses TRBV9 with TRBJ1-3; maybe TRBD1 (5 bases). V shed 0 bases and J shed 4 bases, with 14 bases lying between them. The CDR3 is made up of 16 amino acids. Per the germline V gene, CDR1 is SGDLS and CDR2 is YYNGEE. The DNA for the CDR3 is TGTGCCAGCAGCGTAGCTGCAGACAGAGTCGGAAACACCATATATTTT. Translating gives CASSVAADRVGNTIYF.

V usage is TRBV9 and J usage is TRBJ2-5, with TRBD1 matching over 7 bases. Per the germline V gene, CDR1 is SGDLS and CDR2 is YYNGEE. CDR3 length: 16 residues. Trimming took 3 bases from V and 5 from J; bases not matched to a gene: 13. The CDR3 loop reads CASSDLSTGPGETQYF. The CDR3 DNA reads TGTGCCAGCAGCGATCTCTCGACAGGGCCGGGGGAGACCCAGTACTTC.

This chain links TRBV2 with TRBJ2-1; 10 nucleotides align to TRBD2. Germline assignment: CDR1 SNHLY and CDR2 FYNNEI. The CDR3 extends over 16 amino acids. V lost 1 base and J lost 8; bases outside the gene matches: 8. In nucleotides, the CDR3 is TGTGCCAGCAGTGAAGAGCGGGGGGGGTCATGGTATGAGCAGTTCTTC. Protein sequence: CASSEERGGSWYEQFF.

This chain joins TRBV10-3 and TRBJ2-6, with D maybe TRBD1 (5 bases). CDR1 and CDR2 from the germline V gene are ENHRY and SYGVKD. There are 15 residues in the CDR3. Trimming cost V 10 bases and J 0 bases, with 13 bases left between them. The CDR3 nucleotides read TGTGCCAGCACGGTAGGGGTCTCTGGGGCCAACGTCCTGACTTTC. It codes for CASTVGVSGANVLTF.

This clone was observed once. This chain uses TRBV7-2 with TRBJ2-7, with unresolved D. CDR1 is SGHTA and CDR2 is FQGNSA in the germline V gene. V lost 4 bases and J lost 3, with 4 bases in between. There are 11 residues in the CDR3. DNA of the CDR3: TGTGCCAGCAGCTCCAACTACGAGCAGTACTTC. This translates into CASSSNYEQYF.